This TCR beta chain was identified in a study of Ad26.COV2.S vaccination and SARS-CoV-2 variants. The count of this clone is one. The antigen is not known. Study observations and caveats: Vaccine recipients posted higher spike-specific TCR breadth than their placebo counterparts.

Measured with immunoSEQ multiplex PCR; TCRdb has only the in-frame clones, and not every one. The data show around 450,000 clones, roughly 88% seen once. Germline loops: CDR1 GTSNPN, CDR2 SVGIG (reference sequence). This CDR3 contains 13 residues. V lost 1 base, J lost 4 bases, and 5 bases lay in between. Treatment meaning: around 19 received Ad26.COV2.S at low or high dose, single or two shots; about 5 received placebo; per-sample allocation not given. At day 63 after the first vaccine or placebo injection, samples were drawn. Sample: peripheral blood, taken in a trial of Ad26.COV2.S vaccine versus placebo. This chain connects TRBV30 to TRBJ2-6, with D uncertain. The source is a person aged 18-60 years who received the Ad26.COV2.S COVID-19 vaccine or a placebo. CDR3 sequence: CAWSDGGANVLTF. The DNA for the CDR3 is TGTGCCTGGAGTGACGGAGGGGCCAACGTCCTGACTTTC.